This T cell receptor (beta chain) derives from a study of immune cell composition in non-small cell lung cancer (TCRdb year 2017). With respect to the entire study: To assign histologic subtype, which was mostly lung adenocarcinoma or squamous cell carcinoma, H&E was combined with p63, CK5, Napsin A and TTF-1 immunohistochemistry. Using Adaptive Biotechnologies, the researchers ran TCR-beta sequencing on 34 paired NSCLC tumour and non-adjacent lung specimens, along with roughly 25 tumour-only specimens. Supplementary cohort #1, roughly nine lung adenocarcinoma cases, had paired tumour/lung TCR-beta sequencing and TIL populations generated to assess tumour reactivity. The subtype comparisons left out several tumour specimens with TCR-beta data because those specimens were rare histological subtypes.

For CDR1 and CDR2, the germline V gene (reference sequence) lists MNHEY and SMNVEV. The CDR3 numbers 14 residues from cysteine through phenylalanine. Only the CDR3 DNA is retained, 42 bases long and in frame from the first base. Here V drops 4 bases and J drops 9 bases, and the junction holds 11 bases not matched to any gene. What the authors observed across the whole study: Tumour-associated clones >0.5% were found in nearly half of NSCLC cases, namely in around 36% of adenocarcinomas versus less than 85% of squamous carcinomas. Across ten to eleven adenocarcinoma cases, the maximal tumour-associated clone frequency showed a strong correlation with TIL tumour reactivity, but overall clonality showed no such correlation. Smoking pack-years did not significantly correlate with tumour TCR-beta clonality. The reactivity cohort included only approximately 11 cases, and whether tumour-reactive clones share sequences with the dominant in vivo tumour-associated clones was not shown.

A two-step multiplex PCR amplified TCR-beta CDR3 regions from genomic DNA, and the second step of the PCR added Illumina-compatible adaptors. TCR-beta immunosequencing was carried out on an Illumina platform through the commercial immunoSEQ service. Per the original workflow: Repertoires were summarised by productive clonality and by Top 10 Clones, defined as the percentage of T-cell templates derived from the ten most frequent sequences. Productive clonality ranged from 0 to 1, with 1 indicating a monoclonal population. Tumour-associated clones, identified using log10 scatter plots, were defined as sequences that made up at least 0.1% of tumour T-cell templates and were not found in the matched non-adjacent lung. Student's t-tests were used for two-group comparisons, ANOVA for comparisons across stages, and linear regression for relationships, with analyses done in GraphPad Prism7 and R. TCRdb took this table from immuneACCESS and kept in-frame rearrangements with V and J called. Such tables lack part of the clones; where checked against another copy, unresolved V genes explain under half of the gap, and the rest is unexplained. V and J calls and clone size come straight from that table; D and trimming were deduced from the DNA. Here the sample has about 3,100 clones; about 80% occur a single time. The ten largest clones represent 20% to 30% of the sample.

Normal lung samples were non-adjacent lung tissue taken as far from the tumour as possible, at least 3 cm away, from the same patient. Frozen aliquots of unsorted single-cell suspensions were used for genomic DNA extraction with the QIAamp DNA kit. Tissues were received within 2 hours of resection and were immediately processed into single-cell suspensions. Tissue was mechanically dissociated and enzymatically digested with DNase I, collagenase I and hyaluronidase for approximately 32 minutes at 37 °C, then filtered and RBC-lysed. Remarks on this clone: Which antigen it targets is not known. The sample holds no much larger clone one base away, and base qualities are not on file.

The chain is encoded by TRBV27 joined to TRBJ2-5, and TRBD1 matches 7 of the central bases. The clonotype originates from a human donor with non-small cell lung cancer. The source material was non-adjacent lung tissue. The DNA is as follows: TGTGCCAGCAGTTCCCCGGGACAGCGAGCGGCCCAGTACTTC. Its coded protein is CASSSPGQRAAQYF.